This T cell receptor beta chain derives from a study of response to subunit inactivated influenza vaccine. Study-level findings and limits: Seasonal influenza vaccination, on each occasion, was suggested by the authors to recruit few new T cells.

This CDR3 comprises 16 residues. V lost 5 bases to trimming and J lost 0 bases; unmatched junction nucleotides: 5. The V gene's germline CDR1 is SQVTM and CDR2 ANQGSEA. MiXCR, applied by TCRdb to the RT-PCR reads, yields one record per CDR3 protein. The sample lists under 850,000 distinct CDR3 sequences, around a sixth seen once, with 11% in the top ten. On this clonotype: Antigen unknown.

The V call is TRBV29-1, the J call TRBJ2-2; 11 positions match TRBD1. The input for sequencing was PBMCs from blood, taken roughly 5 days after vaccination. This sequence originates from a man aged 50-59 years who received an inactivated influenza vaccine. The CDR3 DNA sequence: TGCAGCGTTATAGGGACAGGGGGACCGAACACCGGGGAGCTGTTTTTT. Its protein is CSVIGTGGPNTGELFF.